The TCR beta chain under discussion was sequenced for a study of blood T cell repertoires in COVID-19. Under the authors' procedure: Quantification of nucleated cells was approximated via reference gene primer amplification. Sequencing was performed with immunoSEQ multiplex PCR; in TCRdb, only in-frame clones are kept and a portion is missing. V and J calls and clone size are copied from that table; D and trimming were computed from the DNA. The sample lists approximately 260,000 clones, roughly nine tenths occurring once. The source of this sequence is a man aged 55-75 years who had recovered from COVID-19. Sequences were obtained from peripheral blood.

This CDR3 reads CAGHATNTGELFF. In DNA form, the CDR3 reads TGTGCGGGACATGCGACAAACACCGGGGAGCTGTTTTTT. The chain combines TRBV30 with TRBJ2-2, with TRBD1 as a possible D gene (6 bases). There are 13 residues in the CDR3. Germline V gene data show CDR1 as GTSNPN and CDR2 as SVGIG (reference sequence).